Listed below are T cell receptor beta chains from one sample, sequenced in a study of blood T cell repertoires in COVID-19. The data were produced by immunoSEQ multiplex PCR, yet TCRdb's version contains in-frame clones alone and is incomplete. Seen here are 200,000 to 250,000 clones, 85% observed once, and the top ten hold around 5.5%. Sequencing was done on a sample of peripheral blood. The receptor source for this set is a man aged 45-60 years with COVID-19, enrolled during active disease. CDR3s include the opening cysteine and the closing phenylalanine or tryptophan. Fields, in order: J gene, V gene, CDR3 protein.

TRBJ1-3 TRBV5-1 CASSLGAVGGNTIYF
TRBJ1-2 TRBV7-8 CASSLGPNYGYTF
TRBJ2-1 TRBV9 CASSVEHSYNEQFF
TRBJ2-5 TRBV4-3 CASSDGTLETQYF
TRBJ1-4 TRBV4-2 CASSQDPQGWATNEKLFF
TRBJ2-7 TRBV30 CAWSGPSGGHYEQYF
TRBJ2-7 TRBV6-5 CASRPGTGGSYEQYF
TRBJ2-2 TRBV4-1 CASRQQVTGELFF
TRBJ1-2 TRBV15 CATSRGTGGANYGYTF
TRBJ2-2 TRBV12-3/TRBV12-4 CASRGFEELFF
TRBJ1-1 TRBV7-9 CASSSPTGGVNTEAFF
TRBJ2-7 TRBV5-1 CASSLDGDYEQYF
TRBJ1-6 TRBV10-3 CAISGDRGNSPLHF
TRBJ1-6 TRBV3-1/TRBV3-2 CASSQDRAYAGSPLHF
TRBJ2-3 TRBV29-1 CSVTQGWERGDTQYF
TRBJ2-3 TRBV30 CAWSWTSGGWTDTQYF
TRBJ1-2 TRBV10-3 CAISEAAGGDGYTF
TRBJ1-1 TRBV7-9 CASSFMNTEAFF
TRBJ1-1 TRBV20-1 CSASRNTEAFF